This T cell receptor (beta chain) was identified during a study of regulatory T cells in long-lasting Graves disease. Arm-PCR of CDR3 regions with iRepertoire HTBI primers generated TCR beta libraries. MiXCR was run by TCRdb on the multiplex PCR reads, yielding one entry per CDR3 protein. The table has 300,000 to 400,000 distinct CDR3 sequences, around 16% seen once. Noted time point: newly diagnosed GD, antithyroid drugs for less than 3 months. Extracted PBMC RNA gave rise to the TCR library. Many counts were recorded for this clonotype. What it binds is unknown. Germline lookup yields CDR1 MDHEN and CDR2 SYDVKM. The CDR3 extends over 15 amino acids. Germline trimming cut 8 bases from V and 4 bases from J; bases unmatched to any gene: 11. Study results and caveats: Favored usage of TRBV28, TRBJ1-2 and TRBJ2-5 was recorded in persistent disease.

This clonotype originated in a female donor with Graves disease. The material was peripheral blood mononuclear cells (PBMCs), obtained at new diagnosis, from a patient treated with antithyroid drugs. The V call is TRBV28, the J call TRBJ2-7; TRBD1 agrees at 10 bases. CDR3 coding DNA: TGTGCCAGCGTAGCTGGGGGACAGGGGAGATACGAGCAGTACTTC. Its translation: CASVAGGQGRYEQYF.